The 24 T cell receptor beta chains given below trace back to one sample, sequenced in a study of blood T cell repertoires in COVID-19. Data came from immunoSEQ multiplex PCR; TCRdb stores just in-frame clones and leaves some out. The table has around 250,000 clones, 70% to 90% seen once. Sequenced sample: PBMCs or T cells enriched from blood (not recorded which). The receptors originated from a woman aged 50 to 60 who had recovered from COVID-19.

Written as DNA, the CDR3 is TGTGCCAGCAGCCAGGACAGGCAAGAGACCCAGTACTTC. As protein: CASSQDRQETQYF. The chain has TRBV7-8 and TRBJ2-5, with 7 bases that match TRBD1. Germline lookup yields CDR1 SGHVS and CDR2 FQNEAQ. This CDR3 comprises 13 residues. The J segment lost 2 bases and the V segment lost 5 bases, leaving 2 bases of the junction unmatched.

The gene calls are TRBV11-2 and TRBJ2-2; perhaps TRBD2 as D (6 bases). Germline CDR1 reads SGHAT; CDR2 reads FQNNGV. There are 16 residues in the CDR3. V was cut by 0 bases and J by 3 bases, with 11 bases left in between. The CDR3 bases are TGTGCCAGCAGCTTAGATGGGGGGTGGGACACCGGGGAGCTGTTTTTT. Its translation: CASSLDGGWDTGELFF. Together with reference TRBV11-2 and TRBJ2-2, the CDR3 gives the full variable domain: EAGVAQSPRYKIIEKRQSVAFWCNPISGHATLYWYQQILGQGPKLLIQFQNNGVVDDSQLPKDRFSAERLKGVDSTLKIQPAKLEDSAVYLCASSLDGGWDTGELFFGEGSRLTVL.

V usage is TRBV28 and J usage is TRBJ1-5; 7 positions match TRBD1. Germline CDR1 is MDHEN and CDR2 is SYDVKM. The CDR3 is 15 residues long. V lost 5 bases to trimming and J lost 4 bases; unmatched junction nucleotides: 8. CDR3 amino acids: CASSHDRVRNQPQHF. The CDR3 DNA reads TGTGCCAGCAGTCACGACAGGGTGAGGAATCAGCCCCAGCATTTT.

This clone was seen a handful of times. The J gene is TRBJ2-5, the V gene TRBV4-1; D might be TRBD2 (6 bases). V dropped 0 bases and J dropped 2 bases, with 13 bases sitting between them. CDR3 length: 16 residues. Germline V gene sequence: CDR1 MGHRA, CDR2 YSYEKL. The DNA of the CDR3 is TGCGCCAGCAGCCAAGATCCGGGACTTCTACAAGAGACCCAGTACTTC. It codes for CASSQDPGLLQETQYF.

The chain uses TRBV3-1 (or the pseudogene TRBV3-2) and TRBJ1-1; D is uncertain. This CDR3 spans 12 amino acids. CDR1 is LGHDT and CDR2 is YNNKEL in the germline V gene (reference sequence). Between the trimmed V and J ends, which lost 5 bases and 4 bases, there was a span of 8 bases. CDR3 protein: CASSGRTTEAFF. Written as DNA, the CDR3 is TGTGCCAGCAGCGGGAGGACCACTGAAGCTTTCTTT.

The chain combines TRBV7-2 with TRBJ1-1; D gene uncertain. This CDR3 is built from 14 residues. The ends were cut back, 1 base at V and 4 bases at J, with 10 bases in the middle. Germline V lookup: CDR1 SGHTA, CDR2 FQGNSA. The CDR3 region is CASSLERISTEAFF. CDR3 nucleotides: TGTGCCAGCAGCTTAGAGCGCATCAGCACTGAAGCTTTCTTT.

The chain carries TRBV5-8 and TRBJ2-5, with TRBD1 matching 7 bases. The CDR3 is made up of 15 amino acids. The V and J ends lost 2 bases and 5 bases, in that order; junction bases with no gene match: 9. The germline CDR1 and CDR2 sequences are SGHTS and YDEGEE. CDR3 coding DNA: TGTGCCAGCAGCTTAAGAGGGGGCGCGGAGGAGACCCAGTACTTC. Residues: CASSLRGGAEETQYF. The variable domain in full, completed from reference TRBV5-8 and TRBJ2-5, reads EAGVTQSPTHLIKTRGQQATLRCSPISGHTSVYWYQQALGLGLQFLLWYDEGEERNRGNFPPRFSGRQFPNYSSELNVNALELEDSALYLCASSLRGGAEETQYFGPGTRLLVL.

This chain joins TRBV6-1 and TRBJ1-5; D is possibly TRBD1 (5 bases). In germline, CDR1 is MNHNS, CDR2 SASEGT. The V gene lost 2 bases and the J gene lost 8 bases, with 10 bases spanning the gap. The CDR3 spans 13 residues. The CDR3 region is CASSERQGEPQHF. The DNA for the CDR3 is TGTGCCAGCAGTGAACGTCAGGGTGAGCCCCAGCATTTT.

This chain connects TRBV7-9 to TRBJ1-5; 7 bases are a match to TRBD1. CDR3 size: 16 residues. Germline CDR1 is SEHNR and CDR2 is FQNEAQ (reference sequence). V was pared by 6 bases and J by 5 bases, with 13 bases of the junction left unmatched. CDR3 region: CASSLATGNEDQPQHF. DNA for the CDR3: TGTGCCAGCAGTCTCGCGACAGGGAACGAGGATCAGCCCCAGCATTTT.

The genes are TRBV6-5 and TRBJ2-7, with a possible D match to TRBD1 (6 bases). This CDR3 comprises 13 residues. V lost 7 bases and J 6 bases, leaving 16 bases between the germline ends. CDR1 is MNHEY and CDR2 is SVGAGI in the germline V gene. As DNA, the CDR3 is TGTGCCAGCACTCCTAGGGGGAGTGTCGAGCAGTACTTC. The encoded protein is CASTPRGSVEQYF.

The V and J genes are TRBV7-9 and TRBJ2-5; 10 nucleotides align to TRBD1. CDR3 length equals 16 residues. V was pared by 5 bases and J by 5 bases, with 11 bases of the junction left unmatched. Germline V gene lookup returns CDR1 SEHNR and CDR2 FQNEAQ (reference sequence). CDR3 amino acids: CASSPTRDRGVETQYF. CDR3 DNA sequence: TGTGCCAGCAGCCCTACCCGGGACAGGGGTGTGGAGACCCAGTACTTC.

V gene TRBV6-5 combines with J gene TRBJ2-7, with D unclear. The CDR3 runs 12 residues. Germline V gene sequence: CDR1 MNHEY, CDR2 SVGAGI. V lost 6 bases and J 2 bases, leaving 8 bases between the germline ends. The CDR3 sequence is CASRSRTYEQYF. CDR3 bases: TGTGCCAGCAGGTCCAGAACCTACGAGCAGTACTTC.

The chain uses TRBV5-1 and TRBJ2-7; a weak D match, TRBD2 (7 bases). V was pared by 1 base and J by 3 bases, with 14 bases between. The germline V gene has CDR1 SGHRS and CDR2 YFSETQ. There are 15 residues in the CDR3. The CDR3 coding sequence is TGCGCCAGCAGCTTGAGTGCGGGGGCCCTCTACGAGCAGTACTTC. This sequence encodes CASSLSAGALYEQYF.

This clone has only a few counts. The chain carries TRBV7-9 and TRBJ2-1; no definite D call. V lost 3 bases, J lost 6 bases, and 3 bases lay in between. Germline CDR1 SEHNR, CDR2 FQNEAQ (reference sequence). This CDR3 is built from 11 residues. In nucleotides, the CDR3 is TGTGCCAGCAGCTTCTCCAATGAGCAGTTCTTC. Its translation is CASSFSNEQFF. The full variable domain, in which reference TRBV7-9 and TRBJ2-1 provide the parts outside the CDR3, is DTGVSQNPRHKITKRGQNVTFRCDPISEHNRLYWYRQTLGQGPEFLTYFQNEAQLEKSRLLSDRFSAERPKGSFSTLEIQRTEQGDSAMYLCASSFSNEQFFGPGTRLTVL.

This clone occurred once. V usage is TRBV27 and J usage is TRBJ1-4, with 7 positions matching TRBD1. Unmatched junction bases numbered 13, after V lost 5 bases and J lost 7 bases. The CDR3 totals 16 residues. Germline CDR1 and CDR2: MNHEY and SMNVEV (reference sequence). The DNA for the CDR3 is TGTGCCAGCAGTGTAACAAGGGGGCAGGTGGCTGAAAAACTGTTTTTT. Encoded protein: CASSVTRGQVAEKLFF.

The rearrangement uses TRBV21-1 and TRBJ2-7; the table's D call of TRBD1 was not tested on the DNA. TRBV21-1 is assigned pseudogene status. The CDR3 is made up of 15 amino acids. The CDR3 DNA reads as TGTGCCAGCAGCACGACAGGGGGCACGCCCTACGAGCAGTACTTC. It is translated as CASSTTGGTPYEQYF.

This chain uses TRBV15 with TRBJ2-1; 8 positions match TRBD2. Trimming at V came to 3 bases and at J to 3 bases, leaving 7 bases not matched to a gene. Looked up from germline, CDR1 is LNHNV and CDR2 is YYDKDF (reference sequence). The CDR3 consists of 16 residues. The CDR3 DNA reads TGTGCCACCAGCAGGGAACTAGCGGACGTCTACAATGAGCAGTTCTTC. Its translation is CATSRELADVYNEQFF.

This chain joins TRBV11-2 and TRBJ2-7, with TRBD1 as a possible D gene (6 bases). Deletions cut 5 bases from V and 1 base from J, with 15 bases between. The CDR3 extends over 15 amino acids. CDR1 is SGHAT, CDR2 FQNNGV, per germline. CDR3 loop: CASSPRGLGSYEQYF. The CDR3 DNA sequence: TGTGCCAGCAGCCCCAGGGGCCTTGGTTCCTACGAGCAGTACTTC.

V usage is TRBV7-6 and J usage is TRBJ2-7, with a possible D match to TRBD2 (6 bases). The CDR3 spans 14 residues. Germline V lookup: CDR1 SGHVS, CDR2 FNYEAQ. Trimming removed 5 bases at V and 0 bases at J, with 11 bases between. The DNA for the CDR3 is TGTGCCAGCAGCGCGGGACCAAACTCCTACGAGCAGTACTTC. As protein: CASSAGPNSYEQYF.

The V call is TRBV14, the J call TRBJ2-1, with 7 bases lining up with TRBD2. Germline assignment: CDR1 SGHDN and CDR2 FVKESK. The CDR3 runs to 16 residues. V shed 2 bases, J shed 3 bases, and the junction held 7 bases outside the gene matches. CDR3 in amino acids: CASSQMATSDYNEQFF. CDR3 in DNA: TGTGCCAGCAGCCAAATGGCTACTAGCGACTACAATGAGCAGTTCTTC. The variable domain in full, with the rest retrieved from reference TRBV14 and TRBJ2-1, is EAGVTQFPSHSVIEKGQTVTLRCDPISGHDNLYWYRRVMGKEIKFLLHFVKESKQDESGMPNNRFLAERTGGTYSTLKVQPAELEDSGVYFCASSQMATSDYNEQFFGPGTRLTVL.

This clone was found once. The chain joins TRBV2 to TRBJ2-7, with 7 bases aligning to TRBD1. Per the germline V gene, CDR1 is SNHLY and CDR2 is FYNNEI. V shed 3 bases and J 10 bases; nucleotides not matched to a gene: 3. The CDR3 loop spans 11 amino acids. In DNA, the CDR3 is TGTGCCAGCAGTGATCGGGACAGTCAGTACTTC. This gives the protein CASSDRDSQYF.

The rearrangement links TRBV2 to TRBJ2-2; unclear D gene. The CDR3 contains 14 residues. V lost 9 bases, J lost 0 bases, and 11 bases lay in between. CDR1 and CDR2 from the germline V gene are SNHLY and FYNNEI. The CDR3 loop is CASKRRSNTGELFF. CDR3 DNA sequence: TGTGCCAGTAAGCGCCGGTCGAACACCGGGGAGCTGTTTTTT.

The V and J genes are TRBV19 and TRBJ1-1, with unresolved D. From germline, CDR1 is LNHDA and CDR2 SQIVND (reference sequence). V lost 6 bases to trimming and J lost 3 bases, with 11 bases between them. The CDR3 length is 13 residues. The CDR3 loop reads CASRRSYDTEAFF. The CDR3 DNA follows: TGTGCCAGTAGGCGGAGCTATGACACTGAAGCTTTCTTT.

The gene calls are TRBV27 and TRBJ2-5; 10 bases agree with TRBD2. CDR1 MNHEY and CDR2 SMNVEV come from the germline V gene (reference sequence). The CDR3 has 14 amino acids. The V and J ends lost 6 bases and 5 bases, in that order; junction bases with no gene match: 6. The DNA for the CDR3 is TGTGCCAGCAGCCGGAGACTAGCGGGCGAGACCCAGTACTTC. This codes for CASSRRLAGETQYF.